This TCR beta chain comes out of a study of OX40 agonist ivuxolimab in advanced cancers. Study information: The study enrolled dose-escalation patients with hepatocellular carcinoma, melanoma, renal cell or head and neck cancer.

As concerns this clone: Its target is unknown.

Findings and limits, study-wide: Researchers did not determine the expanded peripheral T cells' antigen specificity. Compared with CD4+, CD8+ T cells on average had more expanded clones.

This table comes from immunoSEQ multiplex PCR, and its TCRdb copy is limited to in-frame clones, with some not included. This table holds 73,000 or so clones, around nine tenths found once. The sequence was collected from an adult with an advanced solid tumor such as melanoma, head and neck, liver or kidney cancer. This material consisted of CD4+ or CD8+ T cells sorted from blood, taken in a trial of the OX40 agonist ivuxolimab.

The CDR3 DNA follows: TGTGCCAGTAGTAGGGGTAGAATTAGGGACAATGAGCAGTTCTTC. Translation: CASSRGRIRDNEQFF. The rearrangement joins TRBV19 to TRBJ2-1; no definite D call. CDR1 LNHDA and CDR2 SQIVND come from the germline V gene (reference sequence). CDR3 length: 15 residues. The germline V and J ends were trimmed by 4 bases and 5 bases, with 15 bases remaining between them. The complete variable domain, with remaining parts taken from reference TRBV19 and TRBJ2-1, reads DGGITQSPKYLFRKEGQNVTLSCEQNLNHDAMYWYRQDPGQGLRLIYYSQIVNDFQKGDIAEGYSVSREKKESFPLTVTSAQKNPTAFYLCASSRGRIRDNEQFFGPGTRLTVL.